Included here is one TCR beta chain sequence, with context. The sample holds many counts of this clonotype. Which antigen it targets is not known. Nothing much larger sits one base from this clone, and base qualities are not available. The data were obtained in a study of T cells in Graves' hyperthyroidism and ophthalmopathy (dated by TCRdb to the late 2010s). Broadly, across the study: Peripheral blood was collected at initial diagnosis, before any treatment. TCR V-J signatures able to tell the groups apart were searched for in a discovery cohort of 100 or so patients, of whom more than 40 had Graves' ophthalmopathy and roughly 58 had stable Graves' hyperthyroidism. An independent validation cohort of under 20 hyperthyroidism patients and 17 patients who later progressed to ophthalmopathy tested prospective prediction of ophthalmopathy. For training and testing, the 100 or so patients in the discovery cohort were randomly divided in a 7:3 ratio. In addition, the study compared T-cell repertoires in thyroid tissue and in blood from about six Graves' hyperthyroidism patients. After sampling, hyperthyroidism patients received methimazole starting at 30 mg daily, and ophthalmopathy patients received high-dose intravenous methylprednisolone. TCR Vbeta CDR3 sequencing of 130 to 150 peripheral blood samples (roughly 43 ophthalmopathy, 75 hyperthyroidism and roughly 17 progressor patients) is reported in the paper. The study at large found these results: In validation, progression to ophthalmopathy was predicted by the model with 65% to 71% sensitivity and around 75% specificity, a median of about 6.4 months before onset. Most expanded thyroid clonotypes (frequency above 0.001) were also found in blood, which suggests that blood repertoires may mirror thyroid immune responses. Ophthalmopathy was separated from stable hyperthyroidism by a 13 V-J signature model, with around 90% sensitivity and about 81% specificity obtained in cross-validation and 80%/75% obtained in testing. No statistical method was used to fix the sample size in advance, and group allocation was not hidden from the investigators.

The TCR beta CDR3 regions were amplified from RNA transcripts. For the first round of RT-PCR on the TCR CDR3, the HTBI primer set was used together with the Qiagen OneStep RT-PCR kit. A second multiplex PCR round built the libraries, followed by size selection and purification. Sequencing of the libraries was done on an Illumina HiSeq2000 using paired-end 100 bp reads. The paper's data handling went like this. Raw data were processed with SOAPnuke, discarding reads with adapters, uncalled bases, mean Phred below 15, or no exact constant-primer or identifier match. High-quality paired reads were merged with COPE v1.2.5, and unique nucleotide sequences were defined as clonotypes. Clonotypes were aligned to IMGT TRBV, TRBD and TRBJ reference segments using MiTCR v1.1. Only V-J combinations with frequency above 0.0001, covering about 99% of repertoires, were analysed. A TCS score was defined as the ratio between F50 (clonal expansion) and ExV (chaos), using BLOSUM62-based TCRdist between CDR3 peptides within each V-J. Welch's t-statistics and random forest reduced fewer than 550 V-J features to 13, which were used in a naive Bayes classifier (R e1071). The public reads were quality trimmed at Q25 with fastp and then assembled into clones with MiXCR by TCRdb, keeping productive beta chains. Under each unique CDR3 protein, matching rows form one entry showing the most common genes and DNA. The V and J calls reflect TCRdb's pipeline rather than the authors' work. In all, the sample holds approximately 600,000 distinct CDR3 sequences, and around 13% of those were seen once. Together, the top ten hold more than 4.5% of the sample.

Hyperthyroidism patients were newly diagnosed, had a disease duration of under 2 months, and were aged 18 to 65 years. The study excluded patients with uncontrolled infections, other autoimmune diseases, pregnancy or lactation. Diagnoses were based on clinical symptoms, serum thyroxine and TRAb, thyroid ultrasound and orbital computed tomography. Blood from progressor patients was collected at the time of first diagnosis with hyperthyroidism, before any ophthalmopathy symptoms had appeared. PBMCs were separated from about 10 ml of fresh peripheral blood using Ficoll-Paque density gradient centrifugation. Progressor patients were defined as those initially diagnosed with Graves' hyperthyroidism in whom ophthalmopathy developed during follow-up. Total RNA was extracted using Trizol reagent, and RNA quality was assessed on an Agilent 2100 Bioanalyzer. The V end gives up 6 bases and the J end 0 bases, leaving 16 bases in the junction not matched to a gene. CDR1 and CDR2 (DFQATT, SNEGSKA) derive from the germline V gene (reference sequence). The CDR3 starts with the cysteine, ends with the phenylalanine, and has 18 residues. Here the CDR3 DNA is all that survives: 54 bases in frame from base 1.

In this chain, TRBV20-1 is recombined with TRBJ2-3; TRBD1 agrees with 9 junctional bases. The TCR originated in a woman in her thirties with Graves' hyperthyroidism that later progressed to Graves' ophthalmopathy. Sequencing was done on a sample of blood. For the CDR3, the sequence is CSAPRWGWGTGSTDTQYF. The DNA is as follows: TGCAGTGCGCCCCGGTGGGGTTGGGGGACAGGGAGCACAGATACGCAGTATTTT.